The present entry profiles one TCR beta chain with its context. This record belongs to a study of cytomegalovirus exposure and HLA in healthy donors. The PCR was carried out with 60 Vbeta primers and 13 Jbeta primers. TCRdb's table, derived via immunoSEQ multiplex PCR, lists solely in-frame clones and lacks some. Of 130,000 or so clones listed, roughly 70% were seen once; the top ten hold more than 6%. The length of the CDR3 is 15 residues. Germline loops: CDR1 MNHEY, CDR2 SMNVEV (reference sequence). The V and J ends lost 5 bases and 4 bases respectively, with 15 bases between them. This TCR was recovered from a man in his forties in good health and CMV-seropositive. Sequencing was performed on PBMCs. The genes are TRBV27 and TRBJ1-5; D is perhaps TRBD1 (5 bases). Here the CDR3 DNA reads TGTGCCAGCAGTCCCCGGCGGGGGGGGAATCAGCCCCAGCATTTT. Encoded protein: CASSPRRGGNQPQHF.